This T cell receptor (beta chain) was observed in a study of blood T cell repertoires in COVID-19 (dated by TCRdb to the early 2020s). General notes on the study: The collaborator samples originated in the United States, Italy and Spain and spanned the acute and convalescent phases of COVID-19. Samples came from the ongoing ImmuneRACE study (first 160 participants) plus 1,254 subjects from 6 global collaborators. Deeply sampled blood TCRbeta repertoires from subjects exposed to, actively infected with, or recovered from COVID-19 were included in the dataset. A freely available public database, intended as a resource for researchers studying the immune response to SARS-CoV-2, is where the repertoires were released. Where HLA class I and class II types were available, the types were taken from metadata supplied by the sample provider, not from assay-based typing. The prospective study material was composed of cDNA or gDNA derived from T cells, B-cell-depleted T cells, or PBMCs. Sample metadata almost always included a de-identified subject ID, COVID-19 status, age in years and sex. Findings and caveats that apply to the study as a whole: The amount of clinical and demographic metadata varied by source and participant and was provided uncurated.

Participants in the prospective study were enrolled through a virtual design, were aged 18 to 89 years, and lived in about 25 United States geographic areas. In the prospective study, participants were assigned to cohorts based on the clinical history participants reported in a screening survey and a study questionnaire. Exposed participants had been in contact with someone with a PCR-confirmed or clinician-diagnosed COVID-19 case within 2 weeks of study entry. Each participant in the prospective study had whole blood, serum and a nasopharyngeal or oropharyngeal swab collected by mobile phlebotomists. Over a roughly 2-month period, participants in the prospective study had the option of providing additional blood draws and questionnaires. Before DNA extraction, prospective study blood samples were shipped either frozen or at room temperature. TCRbeta CDR3 regions were amplified from genomic DNA by means of the immunoSEQ Assay, a bias-controlled multiplex PCR. Per the original workflow: The number of nucleated cells in each sample was estimated from the amplification of reference gene primers within the assay. To quantify the absolute abundance of each unique TCRbeta CDR3 rearrangement, sequence reads were collapsed and filtered. For each sample, productive Simpson clonality was calculated as the square root of Simpson's diversity index across productive rearrangements. Here the immuneACCESS table is served through TCRdb, limited to in-frame sequences with V and J called. Missing clones are a known gap in these copies; in checked studies unresolved V genes cover under half, and the rest lacks a known reason. The V and J calls and the clone size are those of that table, but D and trimming were determined from the DNA. This sample lists about 62,000 clones; under 80% were detected once. The ten largest clones represent roughly 50% of the sample.

Details on this clone: There is no known antigen for this receptor. Per-base qualities were not stored, and no clone one base away is much larger.

CDR1 and CDR2 are read off the germline V gene as MNHEY and SVGAGI. Including the terminal cysteine and phenylalanine, the CDR3 comprises 12 residues. Left in the record is the CDR3 DNA by itself, 36 bases read in frame from the first base. V drops 6 bases and J drops 7 bases, leaving 12 bases in between. The sequenced sample was PBMCs or T cells enriched from blood (not recorded which). The clonotype comes from an older woman who had been exposed to COVID-19. The rearranged chain carries TRBV6-5 and TRBJ1-1; possibly the D gene is TRBD1, per 6 matching bases. The CDR3 region has the sequence CASSLQGNEAFF. The sequence in DNA is TGTGCCAGCAGCTTACAGGGAAATGAAGCTTTCTTT.